This T cell receptor (beta chain) was sequenced for a study of patients and donors after allogeneic stem cell transplantation. Via MiXCR, TCRdb re-called the RT-PCR reads, giving one row per CDR3 protein. In the table there are 200,000 to 250,000 distinct CDR3 sequences, about 14% of which are singletons. V was clipped by 0 bases and J by 6 bases, with 11 bases between them. Germline V gene sequence: CDR1 SGDLS, CDR2 YYNGEE. The CDR3 runs to 14 residues. In this sample, this clonotype turned up a few times. The sample consisted of blood, either unsorted or a sorted T cell fraction (not recorded which). This chain connects TRBV9 to TRBJ2-3; D gene uncertain. The clonotype was recovered from a human donor who was either an allogeneic HSCT recipient or a stem cell or donor lymphocyte infusion donor (not recorded which). It is not recorded whose cells these are; they may come from a transplant donor. CDR3 in DNA: TGTGCCAGCAGCGTAGCATCCCCAGGCGATACGCAGTATTTT. Protein product: CASSVASPGDTQYF.